Below, 10 T cell receptor beta chains from the same sample are listed, as sequenced in a study of cytomegalovirus exposure and HLA in healthy donors. It was with 60 Vbeta and 13 Jbeta primers that the PCR ran. The repertoire was sequenced with immunoSEQ multiplex PCR; TCRdb's copy has only in-frame clones and lacks some. The sample has 160,000 or so clones; around 85% are singletons. The sample taken for sequencing was PBMCs. These receptors all come from a man in his forties in good health and CMV-seronegative.

The gene calls are TRBV28 and TRBJ2-5, with a weak D call TRBD1 (6 bases). The CDR3 loop spans 16 amino acids. Per germline, CDR1 MDHEN and CDR2 SYDVKM. Trimming left V 5 bases short and J 4 bases short, with 20 bases between. The CDR3: CASSDSGEETRETQYF. DNA of the CDR3: TGTGCCAGCAGTGACTCAGGGGAAGAAACGAGAGAGACCCAGTACTTC.

V gene TRBV9 combines with J gene TRBJ1-2; D is undetermined. The CDR3 sequence is 15 residues long. Trimming took off 4 bases at V and 0 bases at J, with 13 bases between the two ends. CDR1 is SGDLS, CDR2 YYNGEE, per germline. Here the CDR3 DNA reads TGTGCCAGCAGCTTTACGACATTAGCTAACTATGGCTACACCTTC. Translated, it gives CASSFTTLANYGYTF. The variable domain in full, with the rest retrieved from reference TRBV9 and TRBJ1-2, is DSGVTQTPKHLITATGQRVTLRCSPRSGDLSVYWYQQSLDQGLQFLIQYYNGEERAKGNILERFSAQQFPDLHSELNLSSLELGDSALYFCASSFTTLANYGYTFGSGTRLTVV.

V is TRBV18 and J is TRBJ2-5; the match to TRBD2 covers 7 bases. Germline CDR1 reads KGHSH; CDR2 reads LQKENI. The length of the CDR3 is 13 residues. The trim removed 3 bases at V and 4 bases at J, leaving 2 bases unmatched. The CDR3 loop reads CASSPTGGETQYF. For the CDR3, the DNA is TGTGCCAGCTCACCTACGGGGGGAGAGACCCAGTACTTC.

The rearrangement uses TRBV4-3 and TRBJ1-3; D is uncertain. This CDR3 region has 16 residues. CDR1 is LGHNA, CDR2 YSLEER, per germline. Trimming pared 0 bases from V and 0 bases from J, leaving 9 bases between. The CDR3 protein is CASSQDRAYSGNTIYF. The CDR3 nucleotides read TGCGCCAGCAGCCAAGATCGCGCATACTCTGGAAACACCATATATTTT.

This chain connects TRBV7-3 to TRBJ1-1; D is ambiguous. The length of the CDR3 is 13 residues. Between the trimmed V and J ends, which lost 5 bases and 0 bases, there was a span of 7 bases. CDR1 SGHTA and CDR2 FQGTGA come from the germline V gene. The DNA for the CDR3 is TGTGCCAGCAGCCCACTAGTGAACACTGAAGCTTTCTTT. Encoded protein: CASSPLVNTEAFF.

The chain has TRBV30 and TRBJ2-2; TRBD2 aligns across 11 bases. The CDR3 is 16 residues long. Germline V gene lookup returns CDR1 GTSNPN and CDR2 SVGIG (reference sequence). J lost 6 bases, V lost 1 base, and 7 bases had no gene match. In DNA form, the CDR3 reads TGTGCCTGGAGTGGGGTAGCGGGGGGGATCCCCGGGGAGCTGTTTTTT. It translates to CAWSGVAGGIPGELFF.

This chain connects TRBV5-6 to TRBJ2-5; 11 bases match TRBD2. After removal of 4 bases from V and 5 bases from J, the junction contained 4 bases not matched to a gene. The CDR3 loop spans 14 amino acids. Per the germline V gene, CDR1 is SGHDT and CDR2 is YYEEEE. The CDR3 protein is CASSGTSGLETQYF. CDR3 nucleotides: TGTGCCAGCAGCGGGACTAGCGGTCTTGAGACCCAGTACTTC.

Only a few counts were recorded for this clone. V gene TRBV7-3 combines with J gene TRBJ2-6; TRBD1 might be the D (5 bases). Germline V gene sequence: CDR1 SGHTA, CDR2 FQGTGA. This CDR3 comprises 15 residues. V was clipped by 5 bases and J by 2 bases, with 10 bases between them. In nucleotides, the CDR3 is TGTGCCAGCAGCCCCTCAGGGCCTGGGGCCAACGTCCTGACTTTC. It translates to CASSPSGPGANVLTF.

The chain couples TRBV10-2 to TRBJ2-1; 11 nucleotides line up with TRBD2. The germline CDR1 and CDR2 sequences are WSHSY and SAAADI. J was trimmed by 8 bases and V by 2 bases; bases with no gene match: 5. There are 15 residues in the CDR3. DNA of the CDR3: TGCGCCAGCAGTGAGGGTCTAGCGGGGGGAGATGAGCAGTTCTTC. It translates to CASSEGLAGGDEQFF.

This chain links TRBV15 with TRBJ2-2; TRBD1 matches 10 bases. Trimming took 5 bases from V and 5 from J; bases not matched to a gene: 5. The CDR3 is made up of 15 amino acids. Germline V CDR1 and CDR2: LNHNV, YYDKDF (reference sequence). CDR3 region: CATSAQGQGTGELFF. DNA for the CDR3: TGTGCCACCAGCGCCCAGGGACAGGGGACCGGGGAGCTGTTTTTT.